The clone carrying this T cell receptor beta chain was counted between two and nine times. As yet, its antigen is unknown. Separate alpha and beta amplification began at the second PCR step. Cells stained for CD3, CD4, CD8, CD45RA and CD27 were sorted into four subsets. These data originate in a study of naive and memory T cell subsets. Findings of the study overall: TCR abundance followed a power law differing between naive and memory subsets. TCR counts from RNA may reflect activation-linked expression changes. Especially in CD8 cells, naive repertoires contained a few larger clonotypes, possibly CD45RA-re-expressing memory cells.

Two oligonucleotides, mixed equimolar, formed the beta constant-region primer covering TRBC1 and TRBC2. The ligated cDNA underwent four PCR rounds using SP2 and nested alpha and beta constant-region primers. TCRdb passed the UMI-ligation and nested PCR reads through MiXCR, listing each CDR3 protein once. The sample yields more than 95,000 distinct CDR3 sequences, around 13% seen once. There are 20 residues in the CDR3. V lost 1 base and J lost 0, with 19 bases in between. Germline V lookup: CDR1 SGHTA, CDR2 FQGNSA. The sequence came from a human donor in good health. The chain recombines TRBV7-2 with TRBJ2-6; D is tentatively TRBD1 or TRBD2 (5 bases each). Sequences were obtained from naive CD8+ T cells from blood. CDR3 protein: CASSLGPLGEGNSGANVLTF. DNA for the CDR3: TGTGCCAGCAGCTTAGGCCCCCTCGGTGAGGGGAACTCTGGGGCCAACGTCCTGACTTTC.